This TCR beta chain was identified during a study of cytomegalovirus exposure and HLA in healthy donors. The study, taken as a whole, reports: Altogether, 150 to 200 TCR beta chains were recorded as cytomegalovirus-associated. Later findings reportedly placed an Asian-associated ancestry cluster below the roughly 700-donor mean for N-insertions. Owing to their indistinguishability, certain V segments, notably TRBV6-2 and TRBV6-3, were excluded.

The germline gives CDR1 MGHRA, CDR2 YSYEKL. CDR3 length: 16 residues. The PCR contained 60 Vbeta and 13 Jbeta primers. TCRdb's copy holds only in-frame clones and misses some; the assay was immunoSEQ multiplex PCR. The sample lists some 170,000 clones; 70% to 90% were seen once. A remark on this clone: Its matching antigen is unknown. Compared with germline, one end of the junction differs, possibly owing to a read error.

The V and J genes are TRBV4-1 and TRBJ1-6; unclear D gene. Sequencing was done on a sample of PBMCs. The receptor comes from a woman aged 25-40 years in good health and CMV-seronegative. The CDR3, as DNA: TGCGCCAGCAGTCCCATAGGCAGAGACTATAATTCCCCCCTCCACTTT. This gives the protein CASSPIGRDYNSPLHF.